The T cell receptor beta chain under discussion was sequenced for a study of blood T cell repertoires in COVID-19. Whole-study context: PBMCs, B-cell-depleted T cells, or T cells were the source of the cDNA or gDNA that made up the material.

V lost 2 bases to trimming and J lost 6 bases, with 10 bases between them. CDR1 SEHNR and CDR2 FQNEAQ come from the germline V gene (reference sequence). This CDR3 contains 13 residues. Here immunoSEQ multiplex PCR was the method, and the copy in TCRdb shows in-frame clones only, minus some. The table includes about 160,000 clones, around 87% detected once. The receptor's source is an elderly man with acute or convalescent COVID-19. This chain connects TRBV7-9 to TRBJ1-2; D unresolved. Sequencing input: peripheral blood. CDR3 in amino acids: CASSLIGVDGYTF. The CDR3 bases are TGTGCCAGCAGCTTAATCGGTGTAGATGGCTACACCTTC.